This T cell receptor beta chain was obtained from a study of T cell responses to AZD1222 COVID-19 vaccine. Findings and caveats of the study: Clonal diversity was possibly underestimated, and white British individuals and females predominated among donors. All repertoire sampling was performed exclusively after the peak T cell response. The study found Spike-specific TCR breadth and depth rose after two AZD1222 doses.

The CDR3 has 14 amino acids. The data were produced by immunoSEQ multiplex PCR, yet TCRdb's version contains in-frame clones alone and is incomplete. Among more than 65,000 clones, 75% to 90% were seen once, and the ten largest hold approximately 25%. A word on this clone: Antigen: not known.

The origin of this receptor is an adult who received the AZD1222 COVID-19 vaccine. The chain carries TRBV21-1 and TRBJ1-2. TRBV21-1 represents a pseudogene. The sequenced sample was peripheral blood, obtained 28 days after the second AZD1222 dose. The CDR3 nucleotides read TGTGCCAGCAGCAAACCCGGTTGTGGCTATGGCTACACCTTC. This sequence encodes CASSKPGCGYGYTF.